This is a list of T cell receptor beta chains from one sample in a study of CD8 T cells in ankylosing spondylitis. TCRdb re-analysed the 5' RACE reads in MiXCR, keeping a single row per CDR3 protein. This table holds 20,000 to 30,000 distinct CDR3 sequences, 13% found once. Specimen: blood. These receptors originate from a male donor with ankylosing spondylitis or in good health (not recorded which). Each CDR3 is given with its conserved first and last residue. The D gene is left open where the match is weak. Some rows have no size entry. The others give once, few or many, or a class for an expanded clone.

clone_size,j_call,d_call,v_call,cdr3_nt,cdr3_aa
NA,TRBJ2-5,NA,TRBV5-1,TGCGCCAGCAGTTCGGGACATACGCTTCAAGAGACCCAGTACTTC,CASSSGHTLQETQYF
few,TRBJ1-1,NA,TRBV29-1,TGCAGCGTAGTGTGGGATATAGCTGAAGCTTTCTTT,CSVVWDIAEAFF
few,TRBJ2-7,TRBD1,TRBV7-9,TGTGCCAGCAGCCCGGGACAGGGATTGTGGTACTTC,CASSPGQGLWYF
many,TRBJ2-2,NA,TRBV6-5,TGTGCCAGCAGACCGGGGCCGGACACCGGGGAGCTGTTTTTT,CASRPGPDTGELFF
many,TRBJ1-4,TRBD1,TRBV7-8,TGTGCCAGCAGCTTAGCGTGGAAGGGGGCGCACTCAACTAATGAAAAACTGTTTTTT,CASSLAWKGAHSTNEKLFF
NA,TRBJ1-1,TRBD1,TRBV6-5,TGTGCCAGCAGTTACCAGGGGGGGAGCACTGAAGCTTTCTTT,CASSYQGGSTEAFF
few,TRBJ2-2,NA,TRBV11-3,TGTGCCAGCAGCTCACACAGGAACACCGGGGAGCTGTTTTTT,CASSSHRNTGELFF
NA,TRBJ2-1,NA,TRBV28,TGTGCCAGCAGTTCAGAGGCGGTCGGGCAGCTGGGATACAATGAGCAGTTCTTC,CASSSEAVGQLGYNEQFF
NA,TRBJ2-4,TRBD1,TRBV29-1,TGCAGCGTTGAAGTCGGGACAGGGGAAGGAAACATTCAGTACTTC,CSVEVGTGEGNIQYF
once,TRBJ2-5,TRBD1,TRBV29-1,TGCAGCGGGCGGACAGGACCACGGGAGACCCAGTACTTC,CSGRTGPRETQYF
NA,TRBJ2-1,NA,TRBV20-1,TGCAGTGCCCAACGCGCCGGGACTTTGGGGACTGAGCAGTTCTTC,CSAQRAGTLGTEQFF
NA,TRBJ2-5,TRBD1,TRBV2,TGTGCCAGCAGTCCCAGACAGGGGGCGGCGACCCAGTACTTC,CASSPRQGAATQYF
many,TRBJ2-3,TRBD1,TRBV28,TGTGCCAGCAATTCCGGGACAGGGGGAACAGATACGCAGTATTTT,CASNSGTGGTDTQYF
few,TRBJ2-1,NA,TRBV7-9,TGTGCCAGCAGCTTAATTTCTCTTGATCGAATTACCTACAATGAGCAGTTCTTC,CASSLISLDRITYNEQFF
few,TRBJ1-1,NA,TRBV29-1,TGCAGCGTTGATTCAGCTTTCTTT,CSVDSAFF
many,TRBJ2-3,TRBD2,TRBV12-3/TRBV12-4,TGTGCCAGCAGTTTGACTAGCGGGCGCGTGGATACGCAGTATTTT,CASSLTSGRVDTQYF
NA,TRBJ2-1,TRBD2,TRBV5-1,TGCGCCAGTTCCTTAGGACTAGCGGGATATAATGAGCAGTTCTTC,CASSLGLAGYNEQFF
few,TRBJ2-1,TRBD2,TRBV6-6,TGTGCCAGCAGTTACTCTCAGCGGGGGGTAAGAAATGAGCAGTTCTTC,CASSYSQRGVRNEQFF
many,TRBJ1-5,TRBD1,TRBV6-2/TRBV6-3,TGTGCCAGCAGTTACTGGCAGGGGGCTCAGCCCCAGCATTTT,CASSYWQGAQPQHF
NA,TRBJ2-3,TRBD2,TRBV4-3,TGCGCCAGCAGCCAAGATCTACTAGCGGTTAGCACAGATACGCAGTATTTT,CASSQDLLAVSTDTQYF
many,TRBJ2-1,TRBD2,TRBV6-2/TRBV6-3,TGTGCCAGCAACGGGAGGCCACTGGACAATGAGCAGTTCTTC,CASNGRPLDNEQFF
few,TRBJ1-1,NA,TRBV29-1,TGCAGCGTTGAACTCGGACAGATGAACACTGAAGCTTTCTTT,CSVELGQMNTEAFF
many,TRBJ2-1,TRBD2,TRBV6-5,TGTGCCAGCAGTTACTCGATTCCGGGAGGCCCTTACAATGAGCAGTTCTTC,CASSYSIPGGPYNEQFF
NA,TRBJ2-2,TRBD2,TRBV12-3/TRBV12-4,TGTGCCAGCAGTTTAGCGGGAGGGATGAACACCGGGGAGCTGTTTTTT,CASSLAGGMNTGELFF
NA,TRBJ2-2,NA,TRBV12-3/TRBV12-4,TGTGCCAGCAGTCCTGCGACAGTCACCGGGGAGCTGTTTTTT,CASSPATVTGELFF
few,TRBJ2-2,TRBD2,TRBV12-3/TRBV12-4,TGTGCCAGCACCGTGACTAGCGGGAGTAACACCGGGGAGCTGTTTTTT,CASTVTSGSNTGELFF
NA,TRBJ2-1,TRBD2,TRBV6-5,TGTGCCAGCAGTTACTCTCCCCTAGCGGAGTACAATGAGCAGTTCTTC,CASSYSPLAEYNEQFF
few,TRBJ2-3,TRBD2,TRBV7-2,TGTGCCAGCAGCTTCCTAGCGGGGGCCACAGATACGCAGTATTTT,CASSFLAGATDTQYF
many,TRBJ2-2,NA,TRBV5-1,TGCGCCAGCAGCTTGGGGGTCAGCACCGGGGAGCTGTTTTTT,CASSLGVSTGELFF
NA,TRBJ2-2,NA,TRBV28,TGTGCCACGGGCGGGGTAGACACCGGGGAGCTGTTTTTT,CATGGVDTGELFF
many,TRBJ1-2,TRBD1,TRBV29-1,TGCAGCGTTTCAGGGGGAAGGAACTATGGCTACACCTTC,CSVSGGRNYGYTF
NA,TRBJ2-3,NA,TRBV20-1,TGCAGTGCTAGAGGGGAATCGGGCACAGATACGCAGTATTTT,CSARGESGTDTQYF
many,TRBJ2-2,TRBD1,TRBV28,TGTGCCAGCAGGATACAGGGGTTAAACACCGGGGAGCTGTTTTTT,CASRIQGLNTGELFF
NA,TRBJ2-5,NA,TRBV7-8,TGTGCCAGCAGCTTAGCGAGATCTAGGGAGACCCAGTACTTC,CASSLARSRETQYF
NA,TRBJ2-2,NA,TRBV9,TGTGCCAGCAGCTTCACGTCGGGAAACACCGGGGAGCTGTTTTTT,CASSFTSGNTGELFF
few,TRBJ2-7,TRBD1,TRBV27,TGTGCCAGCAGTCCCTGGACAGGTCGTCCCTACGAGCAGTACTTC,CASSPWTGRPYEQYF
NA,TRBJ2-4,TRBD2,TRBV7-2,TGTGCCAGCAGCCCTGGGACTAGCGGGGGGTTTTCGGGAAACATTCAGTACTTC,CASSPGTSGGFSGNIQYF
few,TRBJ2-1,NA,TRBV29-1,TGCAGCGCCTACTGGGCATCCTACAATGAGCAGTTCTTC,CSAYWASYNEQFF
few,TRBJ2-2,TRBD1,TRBV29-1,TGCAGCGTGGACAGGGGGAGGACCGGGGAGCTGTTTTTT,CSVDRGRTGELFF
many,TRBJ2-2,TRBD2,TRBV5-1,TGCGCCAGCAGCTTGGCTAGCGGAACTAACACCGGGGAGCTGTTTTTT,CASSLASGTNTGELFF
NA,TRBJ1-1,NA,TRBV7-6,TGTGCCAGCAGCATAAACCGGGGGGTAGACACTGAAGCTTTCTTT,CASSINRGVDTEAFF
few,TRBJ1-2,TRBD1,TRBV30,TGTGCCTGGAGAGGGGACAGTAATTACTATGGCTACACCTTC,CAWRGDSNYYGYTF
NA,TRBJ2-1,NA,TRBV20-1,TGCAGTGCTAGCGGGGGAGGAGCCTACAATGAGCAGTTCTTC,CSASGGGAYNEQFF
medium-sized,TRBJ2-5,NA,TRBV29-1,TGCAGCGCGCCCCCGGGGTATGGACTTGAAGAGACCCAGTACTTC,CSAPPGYGLEETQYF
many,TRBJ2-5,NA,TRBV7-2,TGTGCCAGCAGCTTAGTGGGGCGTGAGACCCAGTACTTC,CASSLVGRETQYF
many,TRBJ2-2,NA,TRBV7-3,TGTGCCAGCAGCTTAACGTCCCCAAGCGGGCTAGCGAACACCGGGGAGCTGTTTTTT,CASSLTSPSGLANTGELFF
many,TRBJ2-5,TRBD2,TRBV28,TGTGCGTCGGGGGGGACGTCCCCTGTAGAGACCCAGTACTTC,CASGGTSPVETQYF
many,TRBJ2-1,TRBD2,TRBV9,TGTGCCAGCAGCGTAGGAGCGGGGCCCTACAATGAGCAGTTCTTC,CASSVGAGPYNEQFF
many,TRBJ2-1,NA,TRBV16,TGTGCCAGCAGCCGTCAATCCGGGGGCGCGGAATACAATGAGCAGTTCTTC,CASSRQSGGAEYNEQFF
many,TRBJ1-1,NA,TRBV18,TGTGCCAGCTCACCGAAGGGAGGAACTGAAGCTTTCTTT,CASSPKGGTEAFF
NA,TRBJ2-6,NA,TRBV7-2,TGTGCCAGCAGCGTACAGAGCTCTGGGGCCAACGTCCTGACTTTC,CASSVQSSGANVLTF